Listed here are 26 T cell receptor beta chains from one sample, sequenced in a study of metastatic and nonmetastatic thyroid tumors. TCRdb recomputed clones from the PCR reads via MiXCR. The sample records over 15,000 clones, around a quarter being singletons. Thyroid surgery took place with no prior treatment in any patient. The specimen was tumor tissue. These receptor sequences come from a female donor with papillary thyroid cancer or a benign thyroid nodule (not recorded which). Some clones in this sample may be carry-over from other donors' samples.

The chain has TRBV20-1 and TRBJ1-6; a weak D match, TRBD1 (5 bases). This CDR3 is 14 amino acids long. With 6 bases removed from V and 10 bases from J, the gap between germline ends came to 19 bases. Germline CDR1 is DFQATT and CDR2 is SNEGSKA (reference sequence). DNA of the CDR3: TGCAGTGCGTCCTCGGGGGAGGAGTCCTCACCCCTCCACTTT. It specifies CSASSGEESSPLHF.

This clone was seen a handful of times. The V and J genes are TRBV6-1 and TRBJ1-2; TRBD1 agrees at 12 bases. V was pared by 8 bases and J by 7 bases, with 5 bases of the junction left unmatched. Per the germline V gene, CDR1 is MNHNS and CDR2 is SASEGT. The CDR3 is made up of 13 amino acids. In DNA, the CDR3 is TGTGCCAGCGGGGACAGGGGGCCGGTTGGCTACACCTTC. This encodes CASGDRGPVGYTF.

The gene calls are TRBV14 and TRBJ2-7, with D tentatively TRBD1 or TRBD2 (5 bases each). Trimming stripped 0 bases from V and 6 bases from J, with 24 bases between. The germline gives CDR1 SGHDN, CDR2 FVKESK. This CDR3 is 18 amino acids long. The CDR3 DNA reads TGTGCCAGCAGCCAAGATCACAGGCGGGTACTGAAGTGCTCCGAGCAGTACTTC. This translates into CASSQDHRRVLKCSEQYF.

The CDR3 nucleotides read TGCGCCAGCATGGGGACAGGGCGCCTCTCTGGGGCCAACGTCCTGACTTTC. Translating it yields CASMGTGRLSGANVLTF. The rearrangement links TRBV5-1 to TRBJ2-6; 9 bases map to TRBD1. The CDR3 is made up of 17 amino acids. Losses at the gene ends were 6 bases for V and 0 bases for J; bases not matched to a gene: 7. Germline V gene data show CDR1 as SGHRS and CDR2 as YFSETQ.

This clone was seen a handful of times. The chain couples TRBV6-4 to TRBJ2-3; TRBD1 aligns across 10 bases. V lost 2 bases and J lost 4; bases outside the gene matches: 0. Germline loops: CDR1 MRHNA, CDR2 SNTAGT. The CDR3 is made up of 14 amino acids. CDR3 sequence (DNA): TGTGCCAGCAGTGACGGACAGGGGGCAGATACGCAGTATTTT. Amino acid sequence: CASSDGQGADTQYF.

The rearrangement joins TRBV3-1 to TRBJ2-1, with D uncertain. This CDR3 is built from 13 residues. The germline V gene encodes CDR1 LGHDT and CDR2 YNNKEL (reference sequence). Trimming took 0 bases from V and 6 from J, leaving 6 bases between them. The CDR3 DNA follows: TGTGCCAGCAGCCAAGATTGGAGCAATGAGCAGTTCTTC. Amino acid sequence: CASSQDWSNEQFF.

This clone ranks as medium-sized. The CDR3 DNA sequence: TGTGCCAGCTCAGGGGGGGCGCTGGGCTACACCTTC. It codes for CASSGGALGYTF. This rearrangement joins TRBV18 to TRBJ1-2, with a tentative D call TRBD1 (6 bases). From germline, CDR1 is KGHSH and CDR2 LQKENI. This CDR3 is 12 amino acids long. V dropped 5 bases and J dropped 8 bases, with 12 bases sitting between them.

V is TRBV6-2 or TRBV6-3 and J is TRBJ2-7; the match to TRBD2 covers 10 bases. Per germline, CDR1 MNHEY and CDR2 SVGEGT. The trim removed 0 bases at V and 5 bases at J, leaving 16 bases unmatched. The CDR3 is 19 residues long. CDR3 amino acids: CASSYSVLASGSFLDEQYF. CDR3 bases: TGTGCCAGCAGTTACTCAGTGTTGGCTAGCGGGAGTTTTTTGGACGAGCAGTACTTC.

This rearrangement joins TRBV4-2 to TRBJ2-7; the D gene is possibly TRBD2 (5 bases). The CDR3 sequence is 15 residues long. Germline V CDR1 and CDR2: LGHNA, YNFKEQ. The V gene lost 0 bases and the J gene lost 0 bases, with 9 bases spanning the gap. Here the CDR3 reads CASSQERGSSYEQYF. The CDR3 DNA reads TGTGCCAGCAGCCAAGAAAGAGGGAGCTCCTACGAGCAGTACTTC.

This clone has at least ten counts. This chain links TRBV2 with TRBJ2-5; a possible D gene is TRBD2 (6 bases). Germline-derived CDR1 and CDR2 are SNHLY and FYNNEI. The length of the CDR3 is 14 residues. The ends were cut back, 3 bases at V and 3 bases at J, with 11 bases in the middle. The CDR3, as DNA: TGTGCCAGCAGTGAGGACAAGCGGGAAGAGACCCAGTACTTC. Protein product: CASSEDKREETQYF.

The genes are TRBV15 and TRBJ2-1; weak D call: TRBD1 (6 bases). V shed 2 bases and J shed 5 bases, with 19 bases lying between them. The CDR3 has 17 residues. Germline V lookup: CDR1 LNHNV, CDR2 YYDKDF (reference sequence). The CDR3 protein is CATSRTDSRGYNNEQFF. CDR3 bases: TGTGCCACCAGCAGAACGGACAGTAGGGGATATAACAATGAGCAGTTCTTC.

This clone appeared a few times. The chain recombines TRBV28 with TRBJ1-2; possible D gene TRBD1, 6 bases. V was pared by 6 bases and J by 0 bases, with 20 bases between. CDR3 size: 17 residues. The germline V gene encodes CDR1 MDHEN and CDR2 SYDVKM. The CDR3 sequence is CASRSPFTGIANYGYTF. In DNA, the CDR3 is TGTGCCAGCAGATCCCCTTTCACAGGGATTGCTAACTATGGCTACACCTTC.

This clone was recorded many times. As DNA, the CDR3 is TGCAGTGCTAGAGATCCAGGGAAGCCGAATGGGGAGCAGTACTTC. Its translation is CSARDPGKPNGEQYF. V and J are TRBV20-1 and TRBJ2-7; possible D gene TRBD1, 5 bases. CDR1 and CDR2 (germline): DFQATT, SNEGSKA (reference sequence). V gave up 0 bases and J gave up 7 bases, with 19 bases separating them. This CDR3 is 15 amino acids long.

This clone was observed a few times. The gene calls are TRBV9 and TRBJ2-2, with a weak D call TRBD1 (6 bases). This CDR3 is 17 amino acids long. The germline V and J ends were trimmed by 4 bases and 2 bases, with 18 bases remaining between them. Germline V gene lookup returns CDR1 SGDLS and CDR2 YYNGEE. The DNA of the CDR3 is TGTGCCAGCAGCTTAGCCGGGACATGGGCTAACACCGGGGAGCTGTTTTTT. Translated: CASSLAGTWANTGELFF.

This clone was counted at least ten times. The rearrangement links TRBV29-1 to TRBJ2-1; TRBD2 matches 8 bases. Per germline, CDR1 SQVTM and CDR2 ANQGSEA. CDR3 size: 14 residues. Losses at the gene ends were 4 bases for V and 1 base for J; bases not matched to a gene: 3. The DNA for the CDR3 is TGCAGCGTTGTAGAGCGGGGGTCCTACAATGAGCAGTTCTTC. Protein: CSVVERGSYNEQFF.

The chain employs TRBV7-2 and TRBJ1-1; TRBD1 aligns across 8 bases. CDR1 SGHTA and CDR2 FQGNSA come from the germline V gene. The V gene end was trimmed by 5 bases and the J gene end by 1 base; junction bases not matched to a gene: 6. The CDR3 consists of 15 residues. The CDR3 sequence: CASSTRTGSNTEAFF. The CDR3 DNA reads TGTGCCAGCAGCACCCGGACAGGGTCGAACACTGAAGCTTTCTTT.

This clone was seen a few times. The V call is TRBV25-1, the J call TRBJ1-5; perhaps TRBD1 as D (6 bases). This CDR3 is 14 amino acids long. The germline V gene encodes CDR1 MGHDK and CDR2 SYGVNS. V lost 5 bases and J 4 bases, leaving 12 bases between the germline ends. The DNA of the CDR3 is TGTGCCAGCAGTTACGGGACAAGTAATCAGCCCCAGCATTTT. This encodes CASSYGTSNQPQHF.

The chain joins TRBV7-2 to TRBJ2-7, with TRBD1 identical over 7 bases. CDR1 and CDR2 (germline): SGHTA, FQGNSA. J gave up 2 bases and V 4 bases, and 5 bases lay outside the gene matches. CDR3 length: 14 amino acids. CDR3 sequence: CASSSTGTAYEQYF. In nucleotides, the CDR3 is TGTGCCAGCAGCTCCACCGGGACAGCCTACGAGCAGTACTTC. Full variable domain (missing parts from reference TRBV7-2 and TRBJ2-7): GAGVSQSPSNKVTEKGKDVELRCDPISGHTALYWYRQSLGQGLEFLIYFQGNSAPDKSGLPSDRFSAERTGGSVSTLTIQRTQQEDSAVYLCASSSTGTAYEQYFGPGTRLTVT.

This clone was seen more than once but under ten times. The conserved final phenylalanine or tryptophan is absent from the CDR3, which likely points to a read error. The V and J genes are TRBV28 and TRBJ2-2; 7 bases map to TRBD1. The CDR3 is 15 residues long. Germline V gene sequence: CDR1 MDHEN, CDR2 SYDVKM. J gave up 7 bases and V 5 bases, and 10 bases lay outside the gene matches. As DNA, the CDR3 is TGTGCCAGCAGTGACAGGGTGAAATTGAACGGGGAGCTGTTTTCT. Residues: CASSDRVKLNGELFS.

V gene TRBV15 combines with J gene TRBJ2-7; a possible D gene is TRBD2 (5 bases). Trimming removed 4 bases at V and 7 bases at J, with 20 bases between. The germline V gene has CDR1 LNHNV and CDR2 YYDKDF (reference sequence). The CDR3 has 15 residues. The CDR3 coding sequence is TGTGCCACCAGCATCGGAGGAAGCGGTAGGAAAGAGCAGTACTTC. Its protein is CATSIGGSGRKEQYF.

This clone showed up just a few times. The gene calls are TRBV6-2 or TRBV6-3 and TRBJ1-5; no definite D call. V lost 2 bases to trimming and J lost 0 bases, with 5 bases between them. CDR1 and CDR2 from the germline V gene are MNHEY and SVGEGT. The CDR3 extends over 14 amino acids. CDR3 coding DNA: TGTGCCAGCAGTTACATGGCTAGCAATCAGCCCCAGCATTTT. It specifies CASSYMASNQPQHF.

This clone was seen many times. The rearrangement joins TRBV27 to TRBJ2-7; TRBD2 matches at 7 bases. This CDR3 has 14 residues. The germline V gene has CDR1 MNHEY and CDR2 SMNVEV (reference sequence). The junction had 9 bases not matched to a gene; V was cut back by 4 bases and J by 6 bases. For the CDR3, the DNA is TGTGCCAGCAGTTCCAATGGTGGGGGGGTCGAGCAGTACTTC. Translation gives CASSSNGGGVEQYF.

The chain carries TRBV11-2 and TRBJ2-7, with 7 bases matching TRBD1. The CDR3 covers 15 residues. V shed 1 base and J 9 bases; nucleotides not matched to a gene: 12. The germline CDR1 and CDR2 sequences are SGHAT and FQNNGV. CDR3 sequence (DNA): TGTGCCAGCAGCTTAGTAGACAGGGTTGGGCTTGGGCAGTACTTC. Translation gives CASSLVDRVGLGQYF.

Only a few counts were recorded for this clone. V usage is TRBV27 and J usage is TRBJ2-1; D ambiguous. The CDR3 has 12 residues. The V end lost 5 bases, the J end lost 9 bases, and 11 bases lay between the germline ends. From germline, CDR1 is MNHEY and CDR2 SMNVEV (reference sequence). As DNA, the CDR3 is TGTGCCAGCAGTAATCCGGGTGGTGAGCAGTTCTTC. It is translated as CASSNPGGEQFF.

This clone appeared a few times. This chain connects TRBV10-2 to TRBJ1-6, with 8 bases identical to TRBD1. The germline V gene has CDR1 WSHSY and CDR2 SAAADI. Trimming removed 6 bases from V and 9 bases from J; junction bases left unmatched: 13. The CDR3 runs to 16 residues. The CDR3 bases are TGCGCCAGCAGCGCGCGAGTAGGGACAGGTACTTCACCCCTCCACTTT. Translated, it gives CASSARVGTGTSPLHF.

This CDR3 is CASSEGLAFF. In DNA, the CDR3 is TGTGCCAGCAGTGAGGGACTAGCTTTCTTT. The chain employs TRBV6-1 and TRBJ1-1; the D gene is possibly TRBD1 (5 bases). The V end lost 3 bases, the J end lost 10 bases, and 6 bases lay between the germline ends. The CDR3 is 10 residues long. Germline CDR1 is MNHNS and CDR2 is SASEGT.